Shown below are 13 T cell receptor beta chains from a single sample sequenced in a study of cytomegalovirus exposure and HLA in healthy donors. The PCR contained 60 Vbeta and 13 Jbeta primers. Measured with immunoSEQ multiplex PCR; TCRdb has only the in-frame clones, and not every one. The sample lists under 200,000 clones, 80% to 90% occurring once. Sequencing was performed on PBMCs. All receptors come from a man between 18 and 35 years old in good health and CMV-seropositive.

This chain joins TRBV10-3 and TRBJ2-2, with TRBD2 matching over 9 bases. The CDR3 covers 17 residues. Germline CDR1 is ENHRY and CDR2 is SYGVKD. Trimming at V came to 4 bases and at J to 5 bases, leaving 11 bases not matched to a gene. CDR3 region: CAISVPAGGIETGELFF. Here the CDR3 DNA reads TGTGCCATCAGTGTTCCCGCGGGGGGGATTGAAACCGGGGAGCTGTTTTTT.

On this clone: Distinct nucleotide sequences in the sample also encode this CDR3. The chain links TRBV6-5 to TRBJ1-6; D is undetermined. The CDR3 has 14 residues. Trimming shortened V by 7 bases and J by 13 bases, and 20 bases separated the two germline ends. Germline V lookup: CDR1 MNHEY, CDR2 SVGAGI. The CDR3 bases are TGTGCCAGCACCACCGACACGAACGGTTCGCCCCTCCACTTT. Its translation is CASTTDTNGSPLHF.

The rearrangement links TRBV30 to TRBJ1-4, with D perhaps matching TRBD1 (5 bases). CDR1 is GTSNPN, CDR2 SVGIG, per germline (reference sequence). The CDR3 loop spans 19 amino acids. Trimming took off 3 bases at V and 0 bases at J, with 23 bases between the two ends. The DNA for the CDR3 is TGTGCCTGGAGCAGGGAGGGAGCTAAGAACCCAGCAACTAATGAAAAACTGTTTTTT. It encodes CAWSREGAKNPATNEKLFF.

V and J are TRBV12-5 and TRBJ2-5; 7 bases fit TRBD2. Per the germline V gene, CDR1 is LGHNT and CDR2 is FRNRAP. The CDR3 runs to 13 residues. J gave up 5 bases and V 5 bases, and 5 bases lay outside the gene matches. CDR3 sequence: CASGVGGGETQYF. The CDR3 DNA is TGTGCTAGTGGTGTTGGGGGGGGTGAGACCCAGTACTTC.

The chain couples TRBV27 to TRBJ1-2, with 10 nucleotides matching TRBD1. Germline V gene lookup returns CDR1 MNHEY and CDR2 SMNVEV (reference sequence). The length of the CDR3 is 15 residues. J gave up 3 bases and V 6 bases, and 7 bases lay outside the gene matches. This chain's CDR3 is CASSPTGGAYYGYTF. Written as DNA, the CDR3 is TGTGCCAGCAGCCCGACAGGGGGCGCCTACTATGGCTACACCTTC.

The V gene is TRBV11-2, the J gene TRBJ2-7, with 11 bases lining up with TRBD1. Trimming cost V 5 bases and J 4 bases; bases outside gene matches: 7. Per the germline V gene, CDR1 is SGHAT and CDR2 is FQNNGV. This CDR3 is 15 amino acids long. The CDR3 nucleotides are TGTGCCAGCAGCGTATGGACAGGGGGCGGGTACGAGCAGTACTTC. It encodes CASSVWTGGGYEQYF.

This clone appeared once. This chain joins TRBV21-1 and TRBJ2-7; the D call of TRBD2 is as the table states it, not checked on the DNA. TRBV21-1 is assigned pseudogene status. The CDR3 is made up of 17 amino acids. CDR3 bases: TGTGCCAGCACAGTCTGCCGGGGGGCAATCTTCTCCTACGAGCAGTACTTC. It encodes CASTVCRGAIFSYEQYF.

The CDR3 DNA reads as TGTGCCAGCAGCCCAGTGGGGGCCTTACCTCTTACCTACGAGCAGTACTTC. It translates to CASSPVGALPLTYEQYF. The gene calls are TRBV2 and TRBJ2-7, with a weak D call TRBD1 (6 bases). The V end was cut by 6 bases, the J end by 2 bases, with 23 bases between. CDR1 and CDR2 from the germline V gene are SNHLY and FYNNEI. This CDR3 region has 17 residues.

This sequence joins TRBV9 and TRBJ2-1, with D possibly matching TRBD2 (6 bases). The CDR3 runs to 14 residues. Germline V lookup: CDR1 SGDLS, CDR2 YYNGEE. Trimming removed 0 bases at V and 5 bases at J, with 9 bases between. CDR3 coding DNA: TGTGCCAGCAGCGTAGAGCTAGCGCACAATGAGCAGTTCTTC. Translated: CASSVELAHNEQFF.

The rearrangement uses TRBV5-6 and TRBJ2-5, with TRBD1 identical over 9 bases. CDR1 is SGHDT and CDR2 is YYEEEE in the germline V gene. This CDR3 region has 15 residues. The V segment lost 4 bases and the J segment 6 bases; nucleotides outside the gene matches: 10. The CDR3, as DNA: TGTGCCAGCAGCCCCCCTGGGACAGGGATGAAGACCCAGTACTTC. It encodes CASSPPGTGMKTQYF.

This chain connects TRBV15 to TRBJ1-2; D is ambiguous. CDR3 length: 13 amino acids. The germline V and J ends were trimmed by 1 base and 5 bases, with 8 bases remaining between them. CDR1 and CDR2 from the germline V gene are LNHNV and YYDKDF (reference sequence). The CDR3 nucleotides are TGTGCCACCAGCAGAGTTCCGGTATATGGCTACACCTTC. Its protein is CATSRVPVYGYTF. The whole variable domain, remainder taken from reference TRBV15 and TRBJ1-2, is DAMVIQNPRYQVTQFGKPVTLSCSQTLNHNVMYWYQQKSSQAPKLLFHYYDKDFNNEADTPDNFQSRRPNTSFCFLDIRSPGLGDTAMYLCATSRVPVYGYTFGSGTRLTVV.

This clone was seen a few times. V usage is TRBV15 and J usage is TRBJ1-4, with D maybe TRBD1 (5 bases). CDR1 and CDR2 (germline): LNHNV, YYDKDF (reference sequence). The CDR3 length is 13 residues. V was trimmed by 6 bases and J by 4 bases, leaving 9 bases between them. CDR3 sequence (DNA): TGTGCCACCAGTGACAGACATAATGAAAAACTGTTTTTT. Its protein product is CATSDRHNEKLFF.

The CDR3 reads CASSPPDRVDGYTF. The CDR3, as DNA: TGTGCCAGCAGCCCACCGGACAGGGTGGATGGCTACACCTTC. V is TRBV7-6 and J is TRBJ1-2, with TRBD1 matching over 8 bases. Trimming removed 5 bases from V and 6 bases from J; junction bases left unmatched: 8. CDR3 length equals 14 residues. Looked up from germline, CDR1 is SGHVS and CDR2 is FNYEAQ. The whole variable domain, filled in from reference TRBV7-6 and TRBJ1-2, reads GAGVSQSPRYKVTKRGQDVALRCDPISGHVSLYWYRQALGQGPEFLTYFNYEAQQDKSGLPNDRFSAERPEGSISTLTIQRTEQRDSAMYRCASSPPDRVDGYTFGSGTRLTVV.